The TCR beta chain under discussion was sequenced for a study of cytomegalovirus exposure and HLA in healthy donors (dated by TCRdb to 2017 to 2019). For the study in its entirety: In an earlier analysis of roughly 590 of the donors, under 300 Gb of sequence data and some 100 million unique TCR beta sequences from roughly 190 million T cells were reported. About 320 gigabases of sequencing data and tens of millions of unique TCR sequences were included in an early release covering several hundred HLA-typed donors. Five DR-DQ haplotypes were handled as single units for association and clustering because linkage in the cohort was strong. Donor age, sex, ethnicity and CMV serostatus were compiled alongside the repertoire data. A later analysis re-analyzed previously published TCR beta repertoires from roughly 690 donors and added high-resolution HLA genotyping to study TCR occurrence patterns. Of the roughly 400 genotyped donors, 81% were placed in the genetic ancestry cluster associated with self-reported Caucasian donors. To predict cytomegalovirus infection status, the study combined high-throughput TCR immunosequencing, statistical association of individual TCRs with disease status, and machine learning. Along with the roughly 670-subject first cohort, a separate validation cohort of over a hundred different subjects was used. HLA typing included class I and class II loci at four-digit resolution. Every discovery cohort repertoire had been produced on one sequencing platform. Rather than drawing on any new phenotypic data, the later analysis identified candidate immune exposures from TCR beta sequences and the way those sequences occurred across donors. The study aimed to test whether signatures of past pathogen exposure could be identified by cataloging public T cell receptors. Among about 370 genotyped donors of the cohort, an average of approximately 240,000 unique TCR beta nucleotide sequences was sequenced per donor, of which about 19% were non-productive. In a later genetic analysis, genome-wide SNP genotypes for 398 of the 666 donors were used, and that subset was treated as a discovery cohort. The study profiled the T cell repertoires of 550 to 700 subjects by immunosequencing and related them to cytomegalovirus serostatus. Typing coverage varied by locus: about 620-630 donors for A, B, C, DRB1 and DQB1; 522 for DQA1; approximately 610 for DPA1; roughly 450 for DPB1. An earlier analysis of around 540 of the donors applied high-throughput TCR beta sequencing to assess whether each TCR beta V gene segment acted as functional or pseudogenic. Broader findings and caveats from the paper: In a later analysis, HLA-associated TCR beta chains showed more clonal expansion and lower generation probabilities than non-associated chains that were equally common. A later analysis reported that several top co-occurrence clusters appeared linked to parvovirus B19, influenza, CMV and Epstein-Barr virus. Broadly in line with IMGT annotations, most TCR beta V segments showed up in productive rearrangements about 87% or about 30% of the time in an earlier analysis of about 500 of the donors. The authors suggested that the approach could potentially be extended to other disease states and immunological phenotypes. The cohort was sequenced for TCR beta chains only, and without alpha or paired-chain data the features that could be detected were limited. At a false discovery rate of 0.05, a later analysis linked 15,000 to 20,000 TCR beta sequences to specific HLA alleles. Cytomegalovirus status was reported to be diagnosed by the classifier with high specificity and sensitivity in both the original and validation cohorts. When HLA alleles, especially DR and DQ, strongly co-occurred, TCR associations were difficult to assign to individual alleles. A later genetic analysis reported fewer N-insertions in productive TCRs among donors in an Asian-associated ancestry cluster than the roughly 620-donor mean. Most CMV-associated TCR beta chains appeared to be HLA-restricted in a later analysis, and the HLA associations seemed to be driven largely by CMV exposure. Sequencing depth was assumed to be roughly uniform across donors in the presence/absence analyses, though that assumption may not hold. In vitro tests confirmed that a few of the cytomegalovirus-associated TCR beta chains recognize cytomegalovirus antigens. A further reported finding was that TCR beta sequences accurately predicted the HLA-A and HLA-B alleles for most subjects in the first cohort. Because some donors lacked HLA typing at each locus, the association tests relied only on the typed subset. Roughly 17 rarely observed V segments, including chromosome 9 orphons, were excluded from the earlier analysis of approximately 500 of the donors because counts were too low. Most TCR sequences were observed very rarely across donors, whereas some public TCRs were present in many individuals. A later analysis found that TCR association rates varied across HLA loci, with DRB1 alleles showing the most associated TCRs and HLA-C alleles the fewest. In the study, 150 to 200 TCR beta chains were listed as associated with cytomegalovirus. A cluster of highly shared sequence variants was judged likely to be a technical artifact of the sequencing pipeline. Linkage disequilibrium might explain the correlated functional status among segregating V segments, but an unknown experimental factor could not be excluded. CMV serostatus was the only immune exposure information available for the cohort. A later genetic analysis associated a missense DCLRE1C variant with V-gene and J-gene trimming of TCR beta chains, and an independent cohort replicated the association.

As concerns this clone: The antigen it binds to is not known. Base qualities are missing; no much larger clone stands one base away.

In total, just over 650 healthy bone marrow donors made up the cohort. At the time of sampling, all cohort members were nominally healthy, though unrecorded immune exposures were likely present. The donor was CMV seropositive and was included in the group of almost 300 seropositive cohort members. A peripheral blood sample was collected from each donor, and TCR beta sequencing was performed on peripheral blood mononuclear cells. Genomic DNA extraction from the blood cell samples was performed with the Qiagen DNeasy Blood Extraction Kit. Receptors were amplified or captured by the immunoSEQ multiplex PCR assay. The multiplex PCR relied on a mix of 60 forward primers for TCR Vbeta segments and 13 reverse primers for TCR Jbeta segments. A multiplex PCR assay on genomic DNA amplified the CDR3 region of rearranged TCR beta genes. The Illumina HiSeq System was used to sequence the amplified TCR beta libraries as 87-base-pair reads. As for how the authors treated the data: Across the 500 to 750 repertoires, a later analysis counted tens of millions of unique TCR beta chains, 9.5 million to 13 million of which were shared by at least two donors. Raw reads were error-corrected and collapsed into unique sequences by a nearest-neighbor algorithm in which closely related sequences were merged to remove PCR and sequencing errors. To assign V, D and J gene segments, CDR3 sequences were aligned to IMGT reference sequences. For a sequence to be retained, a match of at least six nucleotides was required to both a V gene segment and a J gene segment. Rearrangements were called productive when the CDR3 lacked stop codons and stayed in frame with V and J; all others were non-productive. Following IMGT convention, CDR3 was defined as the stretch from the second conserved V-encoded cysteine to the conserved J-encoded phenylalanine. The earlier analysis of about 570 of the donors excluded any sequence lacking an unambiguous match to a single V gene segment. In an earlier analysis of approximately 500 of the donors, a V segment was called functional when productive rearrangements were above 56.7%, and segregating when the standard deviation between donors exceeded 5%. To diagnose cytomegalovirus status from the catalog of TCR beta chain sequences, a statistical classification framework was built. A later analysis assigned V and J genes by comparing TCR nucleotide sequences with IMGT/GENE-DB human TR gene sequences. In a later analysis, CDR3 sequences and most-parsimonious VDJ recombination scenarios were assigned using the TCRdist pipeline. In a later analysis, each TCR beta chain was defined by its CDR3 amino acid sequence together with its V-gene family, and reads without a unique V-gene family were excluded. To address suspected cross-contamination and a sequencing artifact, a later analysis removed a few hundred highly shared, low-generation-probability nucleotide sequences. In a later analysis, a clonal expansion index for each public chain was calculated from normalized within-repertoire ranks of inferred template counts. Generation probabilities in a later analysis came from a VDJ recombination model fitted to out-of-frame rearrangements, and those results were checked against IGoR. A later analysis scored TCR-TCR, TCR-HLA and TCR-CMV co-occurrence with hypergeometric tests, applying a repertoire-size bias correction to TCR pairs. To estimate false discovery rates, a later analysis permuted the HLA or CMV assignments 20 times. A later analysis grouped co-occurring TCRs with DBSCAN, adding TCRdist sequence similarity when clustering within HLA-allele-positive subsets. Co-occurrence clustering excluded repertoires with fewer than 30,000 or more than 120,000 public chains, plus five with anomalous nucleotide sharing. Imported from immuneACCESS, the table was reduced by TCRdb to in-frame sequences with V and J called. These copies leave out some clones; in studies compared against another copy, an unresolved V gene accounts for under half, and the cause of the remainder is not known. V and J calls and clone size are those listed in that table; D and trimming were worked out from the DNA. For this sample there are fewer than 130,000 clones; 60% to 85% appear just once. Around 2.9% of the sample is taken by the ten largest.

Sequenced sample: PBMCs. The TCR was taken from a woman aged 60-75 years in good health and CMV-seropositive.

The DNA sequence reads TGTGCCTATGGGGCCCGCGAGCAGTACTTC. The encoded protein is CAYGAREQYF. The V gene is TRBV27 and the J gene is TRBJ2-5; matching of 5 bases hints at TRBD1 as the D gene. The better agreement between TRBJ2-7 and the DNA end casts doubt on the J call. Including the terminal cysteine and phenylalanine, the CDR3 comprises 10 residues. Only CDR3 DNA remains: 30 bases, in frame from the first base. Based on the germline V gene (reference sequence), the CDR1 and CDR2 sequences are MNHEY and SMNVEV.